The next 24 T cell receptor beta chains were all read from a single sample in a study of STAT3 mutations in large granular lymphocyte leukemia (dated by TCRdb to between 2018 and 2020). Findings and caveats that apply to the study as a whole: At least one immunodominant TCRbeta clonotype was present in every T-LGLL patient, and multiple immunodominant subclonotypes appeared in about half of the T-LGLL patients.

The library was made by the immunoSEQ multiplex PCR assay. The clones in this table, taken by TCRdb from immuneACCESS, are in-frame only. Not every clone is retained; where verified, under half of the shortfall comes from an unresolved V gene, and the cause of the rest is unknown. Present in this sample are about 10,000 clones, approximately 90% of which were seen just once. The top ten clonotypes cover 27% of the sample. For these receptors, no antigen is known. The sample comprised peripheral blood mononuclear cells. The origin of the receptors is a man aged 55 to 70 with T-cell large granular lymphocyte leukemia. Some clones in this sample may be carry-over from other donors' samples. The age is the age at diagnosis.

The chain couples TRBV5-1 to TRBJ2-1; 8 bases are shared with TRBD2. This CDR3 spans 17 amino acids. CDR1 and CDR2 (germline): SGHRS, YFSETQ. With V trimmed by 5 bases and J by 6 bases, 16 bases remained unmatched. CDR3 protein: CASRIVLTSGGVNEQFF. In DNA form, the CDR3 reads TGCGCCAGCAGGATTGTTTTAACTAGCGGAGGGGTCAATGAGCAGTTCTTC.

V is TRBV11-1 and J is TRBJ1-1; no clear D gene. Deletions cut 1 base from V and 1 base from J, with 13 bases between. CDR3 length: 16 residues. Germline V CDR1 and CDR2: SGHAT, FQDESV (reference sequence). The CDR3 sequence: CASSLGSGVGNTEAFF. CDR3 in DNA: TGTGCCAGCAGCTTAGGGTCGGGAGTAGGGAACACTGAAGCTTTCTTT.

This clone came up a few times. This sequence joins TRBV23-1 and TRBJ2-1; D is unresolved. TRBV23-1 has ORF status, its function being uncertain. Trimming took 2 bases from V and 5 from J, leaving 7 bases between them. The CDR3 has 13 residues. In DNA, the CDR3 is TGCGCCAGCAGTCAACCGGTAAACAATGAGCAGTTCTTC. Its protein product is CASSQPVNNEQFF.

This clone was detected only once. An end of the junction does not agree with germline; a read error may underlie this. The chain carries TRBV29-1 and TRBJ1-2, with TRBD1 matching 7 bases. This CDR3 has 14 amino acids. CDR1 is SQVTM, CDR2 ANQGSEA, per germline. CDR3 residues: CSVKDLQGRYGYTF. CDR3 nucleotide sequence: TGCAGCGTTAAAGATCTACAGGGGAGATATGGCTACACCTTC.

The DNA for the CDR3 is TGTGCCAGCAGCGACAGGGCTGGGGCCAACGTCCTGACTTTC. The encoded protein is CASSDRAGANVLTF. The chain joins TRBV9 to TRBJ2-6, with D possibly being TRBD1 (6 bases). The V gene lost 3 bases and the J gene lost 2 bases, with 6 bases spanning the gap. Germline CDR1 SGDLS, CDR2 YYNGEE. The CDR3 extends over 14 amino acids.

This chain joins TRBV12-5 and TRBJ2-1; 7 bases are a match to TRBD1. CDR3 length: 12 amino acids. After removal of 5 bases from V and 7 bases from J, the junction contained 2 bases not matched to a gene. Looked up from germline, CDR1 is LGHNT and CDR2 is FRNRAP. CDR3 loop: CASGDRVNEQFF. The CDR3 DNA follows: TGTGCTAGTGGTGACAGGGTAAATGAGCAGTTCTTC.

The V gene is TRBV5-6, the J gene TRBJ2-7; D gene ambiguous. Germline V gene sequence: CDR1 SGHDT, CDR2 YYEEEE. This CDR3 region has 12 residues. Trimming stripped 2 bases from V and 6 bases from J, with 9 bases between. Written as DNA, the CDR3 is TGTGCCAGCAGCTTTCTCTCCGCCGAGCAGTACTTC. Translating it yields CASSFLSAEQYF.

The chain has TRBV29-1 and TRBJ2-7, with D possibly matching TRBD2 (5 bases). V lost 7 bases and J 9 bases, leaving 22 bases between the germline ends. This CDR3 is 13 amino acids long. CDR1 is SQVTM and CDR2 is ANQGSEA in the germline V gene. In DNA form, the CDR3 reads TGCAGCGCCATCGAGGGAGTTTGGTCGGGGCAGTACTTC. Translating gives CSAIEGVWSGQYF.

V is TRBV5-1 and J is TRBJ2-3; D not certain. With 2 bases removed from V and 4 bases from J, the gap between germline ends came to 14 bases. The CDR3 is 15 residues long. Germline assignment: CDR1 SGHRS and CDR2 YFSETQ. The CDR3 spells CASSFSASFSDTQYF. CDR3 DNA: TGCGCCAGCAGCTTCTCGGCCTCGTTTTCAGATACGCAGTATTTT.

The V gene is TRBV18, the J gene TRBJ1-1; 8 positions agree with TRBD1. The germline CDR1 and CDR2 sequences are KGHSH and LQKENI. V was pared by 5 bases and J by 1 base, with 6 bases of the junction left unmatched. This CDR3 is 15 amino acids long. In nucleotides, the CDR3 is TGTGCCAGCTCAAGAGGACAGGGAGGGAACACTGAAGCTTTCTTT. This translates into CASSRGQGGNTEAFF.

The V gene is TRBV19, the J gene TRBJ2-7; perhaps TRBD1 as D (6 bases). Germline V gene sequence: CDR1 LNHDA, CDR2 SQIVND (reference sequence). V lost 6 bases, J lost 2 bases, and 11 bases lay in between. The CDR3 extends over 13 amino acids. This CDR3 reads CASSSGTPYEQYF. For the CDR3, the DNA is TGTGCCAGTAGCTCCGGGACACCCTACGAGCAGTACTTC.

V gene TRBV4-2 combines with J gene TRBJ1-2; 7 bases align to TRBD1. This CDR3 contains 14 residues. The germline gives CDR1 LGHNA, CDR2 YNFKEQ. V lost 1 base and J lost 4; bases outside the gene matches: 3. The chain's CDR3 is CASSQAGGVYGYTF. DNA of the CDR3: TGTGCCAGCAGCCAAGCAGGGGGGGTCTATGGCTACACCTTC.

CDR3 in amino acids: CASSVENQPQHF. CDR3 DNA: TGCGCCAGCAGTGTCGAGAACCAGCCCCAGCATTTT. This chain joins TRBV10-2 and TRBJ1-5; D ambiguous. Germline V CDR1 and CDR2: WSHSY, SAAADI. The V end was cut by 4 bases, the J end by 7 bases, with 8 bases between. This CDR3 has 12 residues.

V usage is TRBV7-2 and J usage is TRBJ2-7, with D possibly TRBD2 on 6 matching bases. The germline V gene has CDR1 SGHTA and CDR2 FQGNSA. The ends were cut back, 2 bases at V and 2 bases at J, with 10 bases in the middle. This CDR3 comprises 14 residues. CDR3 coding DNA: TGTGCCAGCAGCTTATCCGGGAGTGCCTACGAGCAGTACTTC. Translating gives CASSLSGSAYEQYF.

The chain employs TRBV7-2 and TRBJ1-5; possible D gene TRBD1, 6 bases. Germline CDR1 is SGHTA and CDR2 is FQGNSA. V lost 5 bases and J 9 bases, leaving 20 bases between the germline ends. This CDR3 contains 15 residues. The CDR3 nucleotides are TGTGCCAGCAGCGAGGGACATTTGGTCTCGCGGCCCCAGCATTTT. It yields the protein CASSEGHLVSRPQHF.

The gene calls are TRBV10-3 and TRBJ2-5; TRBD2 aligns across 11 bases. The CDR3 contains 14 residues. V was pared by 10 bases and J by 3 bases, with 7 bases of the junction left unmatched. Germline loops: CDR1 ENHRY, CDR2 SYGVKD. Written as DNA, the CDR3 is TGTGCCACCAAGGGGGGACTAGCGGAAGAGACCCAGTACTTC. This translates into CATKGGLAEETQYF.

The V gene is TRBV5-6, the J gene TRBJ2-2; D is ambiguous. The germline CDR1 and CDR2 sequences are SGHDT and YYEEEE. The V end lost 4 bases, the J end lost 2 bases, and 12 bases lay between the germline ends. This CDR3 contains 15 residues. CDR3 amino acids: CASSMPRQNTGELFF. In DNA form, the CDR3 reads TGTGCCAGCAGCATGCCGCGCCAAAACACCGGGGAGCTGTTTTTT.

The chain links TRBV28 to TRBJ1-2, with D unclear. The germline V gene has CDR1 MDHEN and CDR2 SYDVKM. V was shortened by 4 bases and J by 5 bases, with 17 bases between the two germline ends. The CDR3 runs 15 residues. The CDR3, as DNA: TGTGCCAGCAGTTCCCAAAGAGGGCCAGAGTATGGCTACACCTTC. Its translation: CASSSQRGPEYGYTF.

V gene TRBV5-1 combines with J gene TRBJ1-2, with D unresolved. CDR1 and CDR2 from the germline V gene are SGHRS and YFSETQ. This CDR3 is built from 14 residues. The germline V and J ends were trimmed by 3 bases and 4 bases, with 13 bases remaining between them. The chain's CDR3 is CASSSPANPYGYTF. CDR3 in DNA: TGCGCCAGCAGCTCGCCAGCTAACCCCTATGGCTACACCTTC.

This clone was counted once. This chain connects TRBV4-1 to TRBJ2-7, with D tentatively TRBD1 or TRBD2 (5 bases each). Trimming removed 0 bases from V and 3 bases from J, with 15 bases in between. The CDR3 sequence is 16 residues long. Germline CDR1 MGHRA, CDR2 YSYEKL. CDR3 region: CASSQDVGDGRYEQYF. CDR3 sequence (DNA): TGCGCCAGCAGCCAAGATGTAGGGGACGGACGCTACGAGCAGTACTTC.

The genes are TRBV6-5 and TRBJ2-2, with 7 bases identical to TRBD1. Germline CDR1 is MNHEY and CDR2 is SVGAGI. There are 15 residues in the CDR3. V was clipped by 2 bases and J by 5 bases; unmatched bases: 5. This CDR3 reads CASSYGDSWTGELFF. The CDR3 DNA is TGTGCCAGCAGTTACGGGGACAGTTGGACCGGGGAGCTGTTTTTT.

This chain connects TRBV4-1 to TRBJ2-1; 9 nucleotides align to TRBD2. Germline-derived CDR1 and CDR2 are MGHRA and YSYEKL. The CDR3 is 16 amino acids. The V gene end was trimmed by 0 bases and the J gene end by 7 bases; junction bases not matched to a gene: 7. As DNA, the CDR3 is TGCGCCAGCAGCCAAGAGGCGGGAGGGTCTTTGAATGAGCAGTTCTTC. Protein product: CASSQEAGGSLNEQFF.

The chain carries TRBV2 and TRBJ2-5, with D maybe TRBD1 (6 bases). Germline assignment: CDR1 SNHLY and CDR2 FYNNEI. The V gene lost 4 bases and the J gene lost 0 bases, with 6 bases spanning the gap. The CDR3 contains 13 residues. The CDR3 DNA follows: TGTGCCAGCAGTGGACAGGACCAAGAGACCCAGTACTTC. Its protein product is CASSGQDQETQYF.

The rearrangement links TRBV9 to TRBJ2-2; D unclear. Trimming pared 3 bases from V and 3 bases from J, leaving 9 bases between. Per germline, CDR1 SGDLS and CDR2 YYNGEE. The CDR3 consists of 14 residues. In DNA, the CDR3 is TGTGCCAGCAGCGCCGTCGGAGACACCGGGGAGCTGTTTTTT. Amino acids: CASSAVGDTGELFF.